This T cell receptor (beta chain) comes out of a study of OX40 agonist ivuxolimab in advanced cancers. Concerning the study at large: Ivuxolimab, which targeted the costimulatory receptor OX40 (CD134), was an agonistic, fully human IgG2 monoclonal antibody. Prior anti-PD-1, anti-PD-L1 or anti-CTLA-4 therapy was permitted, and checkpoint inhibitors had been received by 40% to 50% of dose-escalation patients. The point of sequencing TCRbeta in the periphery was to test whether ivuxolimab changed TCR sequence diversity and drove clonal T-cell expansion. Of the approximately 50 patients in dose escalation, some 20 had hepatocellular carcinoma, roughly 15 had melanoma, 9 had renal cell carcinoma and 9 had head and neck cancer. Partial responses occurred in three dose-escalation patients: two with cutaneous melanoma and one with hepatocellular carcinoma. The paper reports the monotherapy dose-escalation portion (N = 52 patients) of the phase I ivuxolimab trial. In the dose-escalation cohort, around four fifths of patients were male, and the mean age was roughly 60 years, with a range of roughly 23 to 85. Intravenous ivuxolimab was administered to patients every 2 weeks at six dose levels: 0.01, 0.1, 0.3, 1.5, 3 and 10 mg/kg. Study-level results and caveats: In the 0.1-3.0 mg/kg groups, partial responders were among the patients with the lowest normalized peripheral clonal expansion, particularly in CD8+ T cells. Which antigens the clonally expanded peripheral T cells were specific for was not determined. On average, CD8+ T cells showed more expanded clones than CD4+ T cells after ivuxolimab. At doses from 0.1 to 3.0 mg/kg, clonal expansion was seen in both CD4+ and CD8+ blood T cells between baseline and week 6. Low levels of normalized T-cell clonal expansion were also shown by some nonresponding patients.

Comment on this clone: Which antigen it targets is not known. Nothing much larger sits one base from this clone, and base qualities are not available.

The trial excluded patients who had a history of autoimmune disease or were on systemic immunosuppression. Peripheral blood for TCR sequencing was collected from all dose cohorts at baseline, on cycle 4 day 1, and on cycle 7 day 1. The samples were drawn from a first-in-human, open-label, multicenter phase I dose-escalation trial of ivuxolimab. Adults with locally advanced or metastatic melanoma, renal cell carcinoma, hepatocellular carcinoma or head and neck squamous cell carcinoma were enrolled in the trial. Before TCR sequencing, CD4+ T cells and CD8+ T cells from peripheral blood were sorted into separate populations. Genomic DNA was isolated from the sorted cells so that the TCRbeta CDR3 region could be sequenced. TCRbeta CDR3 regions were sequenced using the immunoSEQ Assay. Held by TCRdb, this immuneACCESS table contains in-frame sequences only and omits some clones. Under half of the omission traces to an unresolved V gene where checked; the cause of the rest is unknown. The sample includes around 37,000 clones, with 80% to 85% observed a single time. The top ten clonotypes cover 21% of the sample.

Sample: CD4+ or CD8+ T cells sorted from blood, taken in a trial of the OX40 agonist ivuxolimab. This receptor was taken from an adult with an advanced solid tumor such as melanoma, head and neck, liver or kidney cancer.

The DNA is TGTGCCAGCACCCTGCAGGGTGGCGGCACTGAAGCTTTCTTT. Its protein reads: CASTLQGGGTEAFF. Recombination joined TRBV2 with TRBJ1-1, and possibly TRBD1, on 5 matching bases. CDR1 is given as SNHLY and CDR2 as FYNNEI, both from the germline V gene. Deletion took 7 bases off V and 4 bases off J, with a span of 16 bases between the germline ends. From the cysteine up to the phenylalanine, the CDR3 has a length of 14 residues. CDR3 DNA is the only sequence kept; it has 42 bases, read in frame from the first base.